This T cell receptor (beta chain) is drawn from a study of blood T cell repertoires in COVID-19. V was cut by 9 bases and J by 1 base, with 12 bases left in between. Germline CDR1 LNHDA, CDR2 SQIVND (reference sequence). This CDR3 is built from 13 residues. Profiling relied on immunoSEQ multiplex PCR, and the TCRdb table lists in-frame clones only, not all of them. This sample carries 290,000 or so clones, around 90% of them seen once, and the ten largest clones take about 2%. The chain is built from TRBV19 and TRBJ1-1, with D hard to call. This sequence was found in a man aged 18 to 30 with active or convalescent COVID-19. The specimen sequenced was peripheral blood. CDR3 coding DNA: TGTGCCAGCGCCCAATACAGGAACACTGAAGCTTTCTTT. It yields the protein CASAQYRNTEAFF.